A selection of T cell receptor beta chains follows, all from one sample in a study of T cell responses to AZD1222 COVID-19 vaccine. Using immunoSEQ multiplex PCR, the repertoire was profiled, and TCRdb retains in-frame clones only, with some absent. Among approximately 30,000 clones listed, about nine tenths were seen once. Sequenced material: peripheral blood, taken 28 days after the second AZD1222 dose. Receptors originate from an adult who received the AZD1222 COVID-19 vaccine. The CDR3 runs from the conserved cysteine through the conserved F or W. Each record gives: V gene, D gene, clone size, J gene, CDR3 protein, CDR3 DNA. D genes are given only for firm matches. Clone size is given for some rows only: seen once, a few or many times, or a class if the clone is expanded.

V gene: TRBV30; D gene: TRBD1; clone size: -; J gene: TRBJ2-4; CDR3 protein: CAWSVDRGIQYF; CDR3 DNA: TGTGCCTGGAGTGTAGACAGGGGCATTCAGTACTTC
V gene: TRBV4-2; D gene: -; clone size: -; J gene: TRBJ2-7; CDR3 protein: CASSQVGSYEQYF; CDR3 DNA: TGTGCCAGCAGCCAAGTGGGCTCCTACGAGCAGTACTTC
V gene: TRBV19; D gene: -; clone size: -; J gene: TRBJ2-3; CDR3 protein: CASSISVPGPTDTQYF; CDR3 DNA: TGTGCCAGTAGTATCTCCGTTCCGGGACCCACAGATACGCAGTATTTT
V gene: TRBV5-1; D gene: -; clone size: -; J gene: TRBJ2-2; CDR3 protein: CASSFTTDTGELFF; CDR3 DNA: TGCGCCAGCAGCTTCACTACCGACACCGGGGAGCTGTTTTTT
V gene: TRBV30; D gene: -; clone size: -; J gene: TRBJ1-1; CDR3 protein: CAWSVRGNTEAFF; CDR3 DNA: TGTGCCTGGAGTGTCAGGGGGAACACTGAAGCTTTCTTT
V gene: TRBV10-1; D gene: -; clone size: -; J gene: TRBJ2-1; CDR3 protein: CASSEPGVSYNEQFF; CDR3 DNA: TGCGCCAGCAGTGAGCCGGGGGTGTCCTACAATGAGCAGTTCTTC
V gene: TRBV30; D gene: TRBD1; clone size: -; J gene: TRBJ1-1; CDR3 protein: CALTDRLHTEAFF; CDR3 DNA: TGTGCCCTGACGGACAGGCTTCACACTGAAGCTTTCTTT
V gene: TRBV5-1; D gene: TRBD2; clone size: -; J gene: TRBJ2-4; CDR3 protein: CASSLEIAGMNIQYF; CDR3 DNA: TGCGCCAGCAGCTTGGAGATAGCGGGGATGAACATTCAGTACTTC
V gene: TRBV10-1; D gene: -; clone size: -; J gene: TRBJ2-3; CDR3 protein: CASSETRTGTDTQYF; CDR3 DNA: TGCGCCAGCAGTGAAACCCGGACAGGCACAGATACGCAGTATTTT
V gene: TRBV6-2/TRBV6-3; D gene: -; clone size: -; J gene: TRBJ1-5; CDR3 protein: CASSSGGSNQPQHF; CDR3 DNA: TGTGCCAGCAGTTCCGGCGGTAGCAATCAGCCCCAGCATTTT
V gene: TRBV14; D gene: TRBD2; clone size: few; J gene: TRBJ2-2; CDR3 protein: CASSQDPSGRLGELFF; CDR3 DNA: TGTGCCAGCAGCCAAGATCCCAGCGGGAGGCTGGGGGAGCTGTTTTTT
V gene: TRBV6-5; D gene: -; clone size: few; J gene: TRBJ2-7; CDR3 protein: CASIGTSLGEQYF; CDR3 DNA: TGTGCCAGCATCGGGACGTCATTGGGAGAGCAGTACTTC
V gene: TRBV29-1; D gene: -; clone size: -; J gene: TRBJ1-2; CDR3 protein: CSVDLRGYYGYTF; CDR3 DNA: TGCAGCGTTGATCTAAGGGGCTACTATGGCTACACCTTC
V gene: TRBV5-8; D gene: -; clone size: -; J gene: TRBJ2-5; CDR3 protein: CASTPLGLEETQYF; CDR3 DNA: TGTGCCAGCACCCCACTGGGGCTAGAAGAGACCCAGTACTTC
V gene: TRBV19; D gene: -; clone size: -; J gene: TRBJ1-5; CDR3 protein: CASSMGAGVEQPQHF; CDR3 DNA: TGTGCCAGTAGTATGGGGGCAGGGGTCGAGCAGCCCCAGCATTTT
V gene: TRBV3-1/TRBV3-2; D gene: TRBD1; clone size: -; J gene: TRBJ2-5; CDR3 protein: CASSQASGFRDSKETQYF; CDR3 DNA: TGTGCCAGCAGCCAAGCCTCGGGCTTCCGGGACAGCAAAGAGACCCAGTACTTC
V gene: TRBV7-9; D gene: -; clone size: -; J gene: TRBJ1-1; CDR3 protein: CASSPWGPNTEAFF; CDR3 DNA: TGTGCCAGCAGCCCTTGGGGCCCGAACACTGAAGCTTTCTTT
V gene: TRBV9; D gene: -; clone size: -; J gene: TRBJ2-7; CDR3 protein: CASSDDFTYEQYF; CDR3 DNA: TGTGCCAGCAGTGACGACTTTACCTACGAGCAGTACTTC
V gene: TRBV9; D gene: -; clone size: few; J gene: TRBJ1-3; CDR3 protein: CASSDRVGGNTIYF; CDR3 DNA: TGTGCCAGCAGCGACAGGGTTGGAGGAAACACCATATATTTT
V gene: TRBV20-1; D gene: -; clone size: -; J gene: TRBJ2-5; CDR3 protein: CSASVPRGPETQYF; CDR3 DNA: TGCAGTGCTAGTGTCCCCCGGGGCCCAGAGACCCAGTACTTC
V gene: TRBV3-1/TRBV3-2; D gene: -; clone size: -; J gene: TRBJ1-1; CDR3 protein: CASGQLNTEAFF; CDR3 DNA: TGTGCCAGCGGACAGCTGAACACTGAAGCTTTCTTT
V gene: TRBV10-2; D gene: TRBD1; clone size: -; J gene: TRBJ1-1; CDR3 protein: CASGSRGVGQGGTEAFF; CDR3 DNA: TGCGCCAGCGGCTCCCGTGGGGTGGGACAGGGAGGGACTGAAGCTTTCTTT
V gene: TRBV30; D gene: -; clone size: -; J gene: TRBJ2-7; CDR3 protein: CAWGGRGGEQYF; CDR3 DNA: TGTGCCTGGGGGGGCAGGGGTGGCGAGCAGTACTTC
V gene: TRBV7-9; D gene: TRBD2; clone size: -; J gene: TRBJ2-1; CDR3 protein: CASSSGLAARGEQFF; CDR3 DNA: TGTGCCAGCAGCTCCGGACTAGCGGCACGGGGTGAGCAGTTCTTC
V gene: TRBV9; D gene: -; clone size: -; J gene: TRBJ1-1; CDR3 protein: CASSVEAVMNTEAFF; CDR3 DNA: TGTGCCAGCAGCGTAGAGGCAGTAATGAACACTGAAGCTTTCTTT
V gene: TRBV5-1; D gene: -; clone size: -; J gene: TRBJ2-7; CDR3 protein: CASSLAAGPSYEQYF; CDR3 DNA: TGCGCCAGCAGCTTGGCGGCAGGGCCGTCCTACGAGCAGTACTTC
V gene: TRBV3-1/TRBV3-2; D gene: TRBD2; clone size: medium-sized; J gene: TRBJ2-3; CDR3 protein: CASSQLLAGATDTQYF; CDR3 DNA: TGTGCCAGCAGCCAACTCTTAGCGGGGGCCACAGATACGCAGTATTTT